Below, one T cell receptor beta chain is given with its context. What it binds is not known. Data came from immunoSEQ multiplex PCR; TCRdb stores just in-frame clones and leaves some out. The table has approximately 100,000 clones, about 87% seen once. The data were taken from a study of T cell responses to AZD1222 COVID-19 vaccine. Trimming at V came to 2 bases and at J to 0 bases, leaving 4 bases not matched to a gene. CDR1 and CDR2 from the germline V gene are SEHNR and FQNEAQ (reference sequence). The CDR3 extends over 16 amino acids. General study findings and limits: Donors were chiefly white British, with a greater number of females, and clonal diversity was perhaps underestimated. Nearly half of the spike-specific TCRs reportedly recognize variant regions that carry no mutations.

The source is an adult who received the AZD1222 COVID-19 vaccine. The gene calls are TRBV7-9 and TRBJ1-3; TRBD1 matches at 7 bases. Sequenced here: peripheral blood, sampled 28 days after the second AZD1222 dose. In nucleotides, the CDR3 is TGTGCCAGCAGCTTACCGGGACAGACCTCTGGAAACACCATATATTTT. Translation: CASSLPGQTSGNTIYF.